These 22 T cell receptor beta chains originate from one sample sequenced in a study of CD8 T cells in ankylosing spondylitis. Broader study findings: One TCR beta motif, made up of eight highly homologous variants, appeared characteristic of ankylosing spondylitis blood.

TCRdb re-analysed the 5' RACE reads in MiXCR, keeping a single row per CDR3 protein. The sample includes 700,000 to 850,000 distinct CDR3 sequences, approximately 12% of them seen just once. These TCRs' antigens remain unknown. Sequencing was done on a sample of blood, either unsorted or a sorted T cell fraction (not recorded which). Every receptor here comes from a male donor with ankylosing spondylitis.

This CDR3 reads CSAFSPGPWRAGELFF. For the CDR3, the DNA is TGCAGTGCTTTCTCTCCCGGACCTTGGCGCGCCGGGGAGCTGTTTTTT. This chain uses TRBV20-1 with TRBJ2-2; the D is unclear. The CDR3 consists of 16 residues. V lost 5 bases and J lost 6, with 22 bases in between. The germline V gene has CDR1 DFQATT and CDR2 SNEGSKA (reference sequence).

This clonotype was seen at least ten times. J is TRBJ2-3 and V is TRBV12-3 or TRBV12-4; tentatively, D is TRBD1 or TRBD2 (6 bases each). This CDR3 comprises 13 residues. V was trimmed by 6 bases and J by 5 bases, leaving 12 bases between them. The CDR3 nucleotides read TGTGCCAGCAGCGACCGGGGGCTAGATACGCAGTATTTT. Its protein is CASSDRGLDTQYF.

This chain connects TRBV28 to TRBJ1-2; D is perhaps TRBD1 (6 bases). The CDR3 runs to 16 residues. V was clipped by 5 bases and J by 5 bases, with 21 bases between them. Germline V lookup: CDR1 MDHEN, CDR2 SYDVKM. The CDR3 DNA is TGTGCCAGCAGTATCTTAGGACAGAGGCCTTTATATGGCTACACCTTC. Amino acid sequence: CASSILGQRPLYGYTF.

This rearrangement joins TRBV6-5 to TRBJ2-5, with 7 bases fitting TRBD1. V lost 2 bases and J lost 3; bases outside the gene matches: 3. The CDR3 contains 14 residues. In germline, CDR1 is MNHEY, CDR2 SVGAGI. The CDR3 DNA follows: TGTGCCAGCAGTTACGGGACAGCCAAAGAGACCCAGTACTTC. As protein: CASSYGTAKETQYF.

The chain uses TRBV7-8 and TRBJ1-1, with a tentative D call TRBD1 (5 bases). The germline V gene has CDR1 SGHVS and CDR2 FQNEAQ. The V end was cut by 2 bases, the J end by 5 bases, with 18 bases between. The CDR3 sequence is 16 residues long. The CDR3 DNA is TGTGCCAGCAGCTTATGGGGGGACTCCTCGATTACTGAAGCTTTCTTT. It translates to CASSLWGDSSITEAFF.

This clonotype showed up just a few times. The J gene is TRBJ2-5, the V gene TRBV7-2; maybe TRBD1 (6 bases). The CDR3 is 15 residues long. The germline V and J ends were trimmed by 5 bases and 2 bases, with 15 bases remaining between them. Germline CDR1 reads SGHTA; CDR2 reads FQGNSA. The CDR3 region is CASSRTNREQETQYF. Here the CDR3 DNA reads TGTGCCAGCAGCCGAACCAACAGGGAGCAAGAGACCCAGTACTTC.

In its sample, this clonotype was seen many times. The genes are TRBV12-3 or TRBV12-4 and TRBJ2-1, with D perhaps being TRBD1 or TRBD2 (5 bases each). The CDR3 totals 14 residues. Trimming removed 8 bases from V and 7 bases from J, with 18 bases in between. The CDR3 loop reads CASLSYGTPNEQFF. CDR3 nucleotide sequence: TGTGCCAGCCTAAGTTACGGGACGCCGAATGAGCAGTTCTTC.

Concerning this clonotype itself: A junction boundary mismatches the germline segment, possibly from a read error. The gene calls are TRBV6-6 and TRBJ2-1, with D perhaps matching TRBD2 (5 bases). The CDR3 covers 13 residues. Germline loops: CDR1 MNHNY, CDR2 SVGAGI (reference sequence). The CDR3 DNA is TGTGCCAGCACTTACGGAGGCTACAATGAGCAGTTCTTC. It is translated as CASTYGGYNEQFF.

This clonotype turned up a few times. The chain employs TRBV7-2 and TRBJ2-7, with 8 bases identical to TRBD1. The CDR3 spans 13 residues. Unmatched junction bases numbered 9, after V lost 3 bases and J lost 11 bases. Germline V gene data show CDR1 as SGHTA and CDR2 as FQGNSA. CDR3 residues: CASSLTQGGVKYF. The CDR3 DNA is TGTGCCAGCAGCTTGACACAGGGGGGTGTTAAGTACTTC.

This clonotype was counted between two and nine times. The chain has TRBV4-3 and TRBJ1-2; tentatively, D is TRBD1 (5 bases). The V gene's germline CDR1 is LGHNA and CDR2 YSLEER. CDR3 length: 15 amino acids. Trimming took off 4 bases at V and 3 bases at J, with 15 bases between the two ends. CDR3 loop: CASSPGPPKHYGYTF. CDR3 in DNA: TGCGCCAGCAGCCCGGGACCGCCTAAACACTATGGCTACACCTTC.

This clonotype has just a few counts. The chain recombines TRBV28 with TRBJ2-1; maybe TRBD2 (5 bases). Germline lookup yields CDR1 MDHEN and CDR2 SYDVKM. V lost 2 bases and J 9 bases, leaving 8 bases between the germline ends. The CDR3 loop spans 12 amino acids. The DNA for the CDR3 is TGTGCCAGCAGTTTACCTAGCCCTGAGCAGTTCTTC. Protein: CASSLPSPEQFF.

The CDR3: CASSSRTPMGTQYF. The CDR3 region has the DNA TGTGCCAGCAGCTCCCGGACCCCTATGGGGACCCAGTACTTC. The chain uses TRBV11-2 and TRBJ2-5; D unclear. V lost 4 bases, J lost 7 bases, and 16 bases lay in between. The CDR3 has 14 residues. From germline, CDR1 is SGHAT and CDR2 FQNNGV.

This clonotype came up many times. V and J are TRBV12-3 or TRBV12-4 and TRBJ2-5, with D possibly TRBD1 on 5 matching bases. Trimming removed 5 bases at V and 4 bases at J, with 11 bases between. The CDR3 has 13 amino acids. The CDR3 DNA reads as TGTGCCAGCAGTGACAGTGGTGGAGAGACCCAGTACTTC. Translated, it gives CASSDSGGETQYF.

This clonotype was counted ten times or more. J is TRBJ1-3 and V is TRBV12-3 or TRBV12-4, with a possible D match to TRBD1 (5 bases). The CDR3 has 14 amino acids. Trimming removed 5 bases at V and 6 bases at J, with 14 bases between. CDR3 DNA: TGTGCCAGCAGTCACCGGGGAGGGGCAAACACCATATATTTT. Translated: CASSHRGGANTIYF.

This clonotype was observed at least ten times. The chain carries TRBV7-9 and TRBJ2-1; D assignment may be TRBD1 or TRBD2 (5 bases each). This CDR3 comprises 12 residues. Germline values: CDR1 SEHNR, CDR2 FQNEAQ (reference sequence). V dropped 5 bases and J dropped 10 bases, with 12 bases sitting between them. In DNA, the CDR3 is TGTGCCAGCAGCCCCGGGACGGGGGAGCAGTTCTTC. Residues: CASSPGTGEQFF.

Written as DNA, the CDR3 is TGCAGCGTTTTCGGACGGCTCTACGAGCAGTACTTC. Translated: CSVFGRLYEQYF. The chain joins TRBV29-1 to TRBJ2-7; unclear D gene. Trimming cost V 5 bases and J 3 bases, with 11 bases left between them. The germline V gene has CDR1 SQVTM and CDR2 ANQGSEA. The CDR3 loop spans 12 amino acids.

This clonotype was counted a few times. The V and J genes are TRBV20-1 and TRBJ2-7; D is unresolved. V was pared by 3 bases and J by 6 bases, with 15 bases between. CDR3 length equals 13 residues. The germline V gene has CDR1 DFQATT and CDR2 SNEGSKA (reference sequence). This CDR3 reads CSASGPPLGEQYF. The CDR3 nucleotides are TGCAGTGCTAGCGGCCCCCCCCTGGGCGAGCAGTACTTC.

The J gene is TRBJ2-3, the V gene TRBV9; unclear D gene. The CDR3 contains 14 residues. The V gene's germline CDR1 is SGDLS and CDR2 YYNGEE. The V gene lost 5 bases and the J gene lost 1 base, with 11 bases spanning the gap. In nucleotides, the CDR3 is TGTGCCAGCAGAAGGGTGGACGGCACAGATACGCAGTATTTT. Translated: CASRRVDGTDTQYF. The variable domain in full, completed from reference TRBV9 and TRBJ2-3, reads DSGVTQTPKHLITATGQRVTLRCSPRSGDLSVYWYQQSLDQGLQFLIQYYNGEERAKGNILERFSAQQFPDLHSELNLSSLELGDSALYFCASRRVDGTDTQYFGPGTRLTVL.

In this sample, this clonotype turned up a few times. V is TRBV20-1 and J is TRBJ2-7; 7 nucleotides align to TRBD2. From germline, CDR1 is DFQATT and CDR2 SNEGSKA (reference sequence). The trim removed 5 bases at V and 3 bases at J, leaving 4 bases unmatched. The CDR3 is made up of 12 amino acids. DNA of the CDR3: TGCAGTGCTGCGACTAGCAGCTACGAGCAGTACTTC. Translating it yields CSAATSSYEQYF.

V usage is TRBV7-2 and J usage is TRBJ2-1; 7 bases are shared with TRBD2. V dropped 1 base and J dropped 9; count of bases not matched to a gene: 3. The CDR3 runs 13 residues. CDR1 is SGHTA, CDR2 FQGNSA, per germline. CDR3 in DNA: TGTGCCAGCAGCTTAGTACTAGCGATTGAGCAGTTCTTC. It codes for CASSLVLAIEQFF.

This clonotype was detected a few times. The rearrangement joins TRBV29-1 to TRBJ1-1; no firm D call. V gave up 7 bases and J gave up 0 bases, with 15 bases separating them. Germline loops: CDR1 SQVTM, CDR2 ANQGSEA. The CDR3 spans 14 residues. The CDR3 loop reads CSARHGVVNTEAFF. The CDR3 DNA reads TGCAGCGCCCGACATGGCGTTGTGAACACTGAAGCTTTCTTT.

V is TRBV7-6 and J is TRBJ2-1, with 7 bases fitting TRBD1. The CDR3 has 15 residues. Germline CDR1 reads SGHVS; CDR2 reads FNYEAQ. With 2 bases clipped from V and 3 bases from J, the junction kept 4 bases outside the gene matches. The CDR3 here is CASSLWGQSYNEQFF. The CDR3 DNA sequence: TGTGCCAGCAGCTTATGGGGACAGAGCTACAATGAGCAGTTCTTC.